The rows below give T cell receptor beta chains drawn from one sample of a study of cytomegalovirus exposure and HLA in healthy donors. The method was immunoSEQ multiplex PCR; TCRdb's version includes in-frame clones alone and lacks a portion of them. The sample totals around 140,000 clones. Sample: PBMCs. All receptors derive from a woman aged 40 to 50 in good health and CMV-seropositive. Each CDR3 is given with its conserved first and last residue. The order of the fields is D gene, J gene, V gene, CDR3 protein, CDR3 DNA. D genes are given only for firm matches.

>NA|TRBJ1-2|TRBV4-1
CASSQDMGGYGYTF
TGCGCCAGCAGCCAAGATATGGGGGGCTATGGCTACACCTTC
>TRBD1|TRBJ2-7|TRBV5-1
CASSRSAGGGEYYEQYF
TGCGCCAGCAGTCGATCTGCAGGGGGCGGGGAATACTACGAGCAGTACTTC
>TRBD2|TRBJ2-3|TRBV25-1
CASSRTSGSPDTQYF
TGTGCCAGCTCAAGGACTAGCGGGAGCCCCGATACGCAGTATTTT
>TRBD2|TRBJ2-1|TRBV7-3
CASSPLAGAYNEQFF
TGTGCCAGCAGCCCTCTAGCGGGAGCCTACAATGAGCAGTTCTTC
>NA|TRBJ2-7|TRBV29-1
CSVEDSYEQYF
TGCAGCGTTGAGGACAGCTACGAGCAGTACTTC
>TRBD1|TRBJ1-5|TRBV7-2
CASSWRTGSNQPQHF
TGTGCCAGCAGCTGGCGGACAGGAAGCAATCAGCCCCAGCATTTT
>TRBD1|TRBJ1-2|TRBV30
CAWYRDRGSYGYTF
TGTGCCTGGTACCGGGACAGGGGTAGCTATGGCTACACCTTC
>TRBD1|TRBJ1-1|TRBV5-4
CASSPGQGYTEAFF
TGTGCCAGCAGTCCGGGACAGGGGTATACTGAAGCTTTCTTT
>TRBD1|TRBJ1-3|TRBV7-9
CASSLSRGTSGNTIYF
TGTGCCAGCAGCTTATCCAGGGGGACCTCTGGAAACACCATATATTTT
>TRBD2|TRBJ2-3|TRBV27
CASRTSGASTDTQYF
TGTGCCAGCAGGACTAGCGGAGCTAGCACAGATACGCAGTATTTT
>NA|TRBJ2-2|TRBV6-5
CASRQGTGELFF
TGTGCCAGCCGGCAGGGAACCGGGGAGCTGTTTTTT
>NA|TRBJ2-2|TRBV28
CASITGTGELFF
TGTGCCAGCATTACAGGCACCGGGGAGCTGTTTTTT
>TRBD1|TRBJ2-2|TRBV11-1
CASSKTGGYNTGELFF
TGTGCCAGCAGTAAAACAGGGGGCTACAACACCGGGGAGCTGTTTTTT
>TRBD2|TRBJ2-1|TRBV7-3
CASSLTSSGGLGNEQFF
TGTGCCAGCAGCTTAACCTCTAGCGGGGGGTTGGGGAATGAGCAGTTCTTC
>TRBD1|TRBJ2-7|TRBV6-6
CASRVSRDRSSYEQYF
TGTGCCAGCAGAGTATCCCGGGACAGGAGCTCCTACGAGCAGTACTTC
>TRBD1|TRBJ1-2|TRBV28
CASTTLRQGTGYTF
TGTGCCAGCACCACGTTAAGACAGGGGACCGGCTACACCTTC
>TRBD1|TRBJ2-6|TRBV9
CASSATGQGYVLTF
TGTGCCAGCAGCGCCACAGGACAGGGGTACGTCCTGACTTTC
>TRBD1|TRBJ1-5|TRBV19
CASSTFGTGGSNQPQHF
TGTGCCAGTAGCACTTTTGGGACAGGGGGCAGCAATCAGCCCCAGCATTTT
>TRBD2|TRBJ2-3|TRBV28
CASSSRAGSDTQYF
TGTGCCAGCAGTTCCCGAGCGGGATCAGATACGCAGTATTTT
>NA|TRBJ1-3|TRBV14
CASSLLSTIYF
TGTGCCAGCAGCCTTCTATCCACCATATATTTT
>NA|TRBJ1-5|TRBV5-1
CASSPGQSNQPQHF
TGCGCCAGCAGCCCAGGACAGAGCAATCAGCCCCAGCATTTT
>NA|TRBJ2-1|TRBV25-1
CASSEWASAYNEQFF
TGTGCCAGCAGTGAATGGGCTAGCGCATACAATGAGCAGTTCTTC
>TRBD1|TRBJ1-6|TRBV19
CASSEGQGPPLHF
TGTGCCAGTAGTGAGGGACAGGGTCCACCCCTCCACTTT
>TRBD2|TRBJ2-2|TRBV9
CASSFSGRETGELFF
TGTGCCAGCAGCTTTAGCGGGAGAGAGACCGGGGAGCTGTTTTTT
>NA|TRBJ2-7|TRBV5-6
CASSRDSYEQYF
TGTGCCAGCAGTCGGGATTCCTACGAGCAGTACTTC
>NA|TRBJ2-2|TRBV11-1
CASSPRLDTGELFF
TGTGCCAGCAGCCCCCGGTTGGACACCGGGGAGCTGTTTTTT
>NA|TRBJ2-1|TRBV29-1
CSVEDTRTADNEQFF
TGCAGCGTTGAAGACACGCGGACAGCCGACAATGAGCAGTTCTTC
>NA|TRBJ1-4|TRBV6-1
CASSDSFFEKLFF
TGTGCCAGCAGTGACAGTTTTTTTGAAAAACTGTTTTTT
>NA|TRBJ1-1|TRBV30
CAWSPWTESNTEAFF
TGTGCCTGGAGTCCCTGGACTGAATCGAACACTGAAGCTTTCTTT
>NA|TRBJ1-1|TRBV9
CASSVASRVRNTEAFF
TGTGCCAGCAGCGTAGCTTCTCGGGTAAGGAACACTGAAGCTTTCTTT
>TRBD1|TRBJ2-7|TRBV6-5
CASSATQGVEQYF
TGTGCCAGCAGCGCCACACAGGGGGTTGAGCAGTACTTC
>TRBD1|TRBJ2-7|TRBV6-7
CASSYPQGKLPREQYF
TGTGCCAGCAGTTACCCACAGGGGAAGTTGCCTCGCGAGCAGTACTTC
>TRBD2|TRBJ2-7|TRBV2
CASSGGTSGRATYF
TGTGCCAGCAGTGGGGGGACTAGCGGGAGGGCCACGTACTTC
>NA|TRBJ1-1|TRBV10-3
CAISERTPGVNTEAFF
TGTGCCATCAGTGAGCGGACTCCCGGAGTGAACACTGAAGCTTTCTTT
>TRBD2|TRBJ2-7|TRBV5-6
CASSWRAGEVSYEQYF
TGTGCCAGCAGCTGGAGAGCGGGAGAAGTCTCGTACGAGCAGTACTTC
>TRBD2|TRBJ2-3|TRBV10-2
CASREGLADVDTQYF
TGCGCCAGCAGAGAGGGACTAGCGGACGTAGATACGCAGTATTTT
>NA|TRBJ2-2|TRBV5-1
CASNKMTSNTGELFF
TGCGCCAGCAACAAGATGACTTCGAACACCGGGGAGCTGTTTTTT
>TRBD1|TRBJ1-1|TRBV19
CASSTRQGDGNTEAFF
TGTGCCAGTAGTACGAGACAGGGGGACGGGAACACTGAAGCTTTCTTT
>TRBD1|TRBJ2-2|TRBV28
CASSRRTGNTGELFF
TGTGCCAGCAGCCGTCGGACAGGGAACACCGGGGAGCTGTTTTTT
>NA|TRBJ2-1|TRBV7-9
CASSLSPGVYRNEQFF
TGTGCCAGCAGCTTAAGTCCGGGAGTATACCGAAATGAGCAGTTCTTC
>TRBD2|TRBJ2-3|TRBV5-1
CASSLEAGDTDTQYF
TGCGCCAGCAGCTTGGAGGCGGGAGACACAGATACGCAGTATTTT
>TRBD2|TRBJ2-7|TRBV30
CAWRLAGGLHYEQYF
TGTGCCTGGAGGCTAGCGGGAGGACTTCACTACGAGCAGTACTTC
>NA|TRBJ2-7|TRBV5-1
CASSRDSASYEQYF
TGCGCCAGCAGCCGAGACAGTGCCTCCTACGAGCAGTACTTC
>TRBD2|TRBJ2-1|TRBV5-4
CASSSPWGGYNEQFF
TGTGCCAGCAGCTCCCCGTGGGGGGGGTACAATGAGCAGTTCTTC
>TRBD1|TRBJ2-3|TRBV5-4
CASSPPRRGPTTDTQYF
TGTGCCAGCAGCCCCCCACGCAGGGGGCCTACCACAGATACGCAGTATTTT
>NA|TRBJ2-2|TRBV2
CASRTGGELFF
TGTGCCAGCAGGACGGGCGGGGAGCTGTTTTTT
>TRBD2|TRBJ2-1|TRBV9
CASSDRTSASYNEQFF
TGTGCCAGCAGCGACCGTACTAGCGCTTCCTACAATGAGCAGTTCTTC
>TRBD2|TRBJ2-7|TRBV2
CASSKTSGRSYEQYF
TGTGCCAGCAGTAAGACTAGCGGGAGGTCCTACGAGCAGTACTTC
>NA|TRBJ1-5|TRBV2
CASSEGAGNQPQHF
TGTGCCAGCAGTGAGGGGGCAGGGAATCAGCCCCAGCATTTT
>NA|TRBJ2-2|TRBV5-1
CASSLDPGRVVIGELFF
TGCGCCAGCAGCTTGGATCCGGGAAGGGTTGTCATCGGGGAGCTGTTTTTT
>TRBD2|TRBJ2-1|TRBV6-4
CASSPTSAASNEQFF
TGTGCCAGCAGCCCGACTAGCGCAGCCTCCAATGAGCAGTTCTTC
>TRBD1|TRBJ2-1|TRBV7-3
CASSLEGQGYNEQFF
TGTGCCAGCAGCTTAGAAGGACAGGGTTACAATGAGCAGTTCTTC
>NA|TRBJ2-1|TRBV9
CASSPRTAANEQFF
TGTGCCAGCAGCCCTCGGACAGCGGCCAATGAGCAGTTCTTC
>NA|TRBJ1-1|TRBV10-3
CAISPPGHQNTEAFF
TGTGCCATTTCGCCGCCGGGACACCAGAACACTGAAGCTTTCTTT
>TRBD2|TRBJ2-1|TRBV6-1
CASNSGTRSYNEQFF
TGTGCCAGCAACTCCGGGACTAGGTCCTACAATGAGCAGTTCTTC
>TRBD1|TRBJ1-5|TRBV5-6
CASSVQGAGQPQHF
TGTGCCAGCAGCGTACAGGGGGCAGGTCAGCCCCAGCATTTT
>NA|TRBJ2-7|TRBV6-6
CASRVDGSSYEQYF
TGTGCCAGCAGGGTTGACGGGAGCTCCTACGAGCAGTACTTC